The clone carrying this T cell receptor beta chain is a singleton in its sample. The data belong to a study of control samples from healthy donors and cancer patients. V was shortened by 2 bases and J by 11 bases, with 18 bases between the two germline ends. CDR1 is PRHDT, CDR2 FYEKMQ, per germline (reference sequence). The CDR3 is 14 residues long. TCRdb's copy holds only in-frame clones and misses some; the assay was immunoSEQ multiplex PCR. The table shows about 51,000 clones, with about 92% occurring only once. Input material: PBMCs. This receptor was obtained from a man aged 40-50 years with colorectal cancer. V is TRBV13 and J is TRBJ1-2; possible D gene TRBD1, 5 bases. CDR3 residues: CASSLSGGAMGYTF. The CDR3 region has the DNA TGTGCCAGCAGCTTATCTGGAGGGGCAATGGGGTACACCTTC.